This T cell receptor beta chain was captured by sequencing in a study of T cell repertoires in cytomegalovirus infection. About the study: CMV infection together with matching HLA type was indicated by public TCR beta signatures.

Germline V gene lookup returns CDR1 SGHRS and CDR2 YFSETQ. The CDR3 has 17 residues. Trimming took 4 bases from V and 6 from J; bases not matched to a gene: 7. Study results and caveats: HLA-C-restricted CMV clonotypes gave the most frequent clonotype in two of eight donors.

TCRdb processed the reads anew with MiXCR; each CDR3 protein has one entry. The data contain some 400,000 distinct CDR3 sequences, approximately 31% of them singletons. In the case of this clonotype: Antigen: not known.

Sample: PBMCs. The clonotype originates from a human donor in good health (CMV status not recorded). Some clones in this sample may be carry-over from other donors' samples. The V and J genes are TRBV5-1 and TRBJ2-1, with 16 bases identical to TRBD2. CDR3 sequence (DNA): TGCGCCAGCAGCGGGGGACTAGCGGGGGGGCCCCGCAATGAGCAGTTCTTC. It specifies CASSGGLAGGPRNEQFF.